A selection of T cell receptor beta chains follows, all from one sample in a study of shared T cell receptors in the human thymus. Only in-frame clones appear in the TCRdb table, and some are missing; sequencing was by immunoSEQ multiplex PCR. The sample consists of about 380,000 clones, roughly 94% of them appearing once. Material for sequencing was thymocytes. The receptors come from a human donor. Both conserved end residues are part of each CDR3. The D gene is left open where the match is weak. Some rows have no size entry. The others give once, few or many, or a class for an expanded clone.

>TRBJ2-7|TRBV6-4|.|.
TGTGCCAGCACCCCTAGTAACGAGCAGTACTTC
CASTPSNEQYF
>TRBJ2-7|TRBV7-9|TRBD1|.
TGTGCCAGCAGCTCCCCGGGACAGGGGGCAGGCGAGCAGTACTTC
CASSSPGQGAGEQYF
>TRBJ2-4|TRBV25-1|TRBD2|.
TGTGCCAGCAGTGAATTCGGGACTAGCATCCAAAACATTCAGTACTTC
CASSEFGTSIQNIQYF
>TRBJ1-1|TRBV25-1|TRBD1|once
TGTGCCAGCAGTCCCTGGGACAGGGGAGATGAAGCTTTCTTT
CASSPWDRGDEAFF
>TRBJ2-7|TRBV28|.|.
TGTGCCAGCAGTCGGAACCCCTACGAGCAGTACTTC
CASSRNPYEQYF
>TRBJ2-1|TRBV27|.|.
TGTGCCAGCATCTCCGGCTTTGTTGCCCAAAACTACAATGAGCAGTTCTTC
CASISGFVAQNYNEQFF
>TRBJ2-1|TRBV4-1|TRBD2|once
TGCGCCAGCAGCCCGGGACTAGCGGGAAATTGGGCCTACAATGAGCAGTTCTTC
CASSPGLAGNWAYNEQFF
>TRBJ2-4|TRBV11-3|.|.
TGTGCCAGCAGCCGAGGAAAAAACATTCAGTACTTC
CASSRGKNIQYF
>TRBJ2-1|TRBV4-2|TRBD2|.
TGTGCCAGCAGCCAAGAGGCTTCCGGGACTAGCGGGAGGTACAATGAGCAGTTCTTC
CASSQEASGTSGRYNEQFF
>TRBJ2-3|TRBV5-4|TRBD2|.
TGTGCCAGCAGCTTCTGGGTAGCGGGATGGAGCACAGATACGCAGTATTTT
CASSFWVAGWSTDTQYF
>TRBJ1-1|TRBV28|.|once
TGTGCCAGCAGTTTCATCGGAGCACGAGCTTTCTTT
CASSFIGARAFF
>TRBJ2-1|TRBV27|TRBD2|.
TGTGCCAGCAGACGACAGGGGCTAGCGGGAGGGCCTAGCTCCTACAATGAGCAGTTCTTC
CASRRQGLAGGPSSYNEQFF